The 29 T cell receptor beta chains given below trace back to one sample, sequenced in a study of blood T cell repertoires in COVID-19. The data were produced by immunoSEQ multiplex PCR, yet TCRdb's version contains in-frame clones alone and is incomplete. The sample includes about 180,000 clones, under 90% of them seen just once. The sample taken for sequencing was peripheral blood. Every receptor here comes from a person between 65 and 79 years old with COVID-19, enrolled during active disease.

CDR3 bases: TGTGCCAGCAGCTTGGCACAGGGGGCGCTTGAGACCCAGTACTTC. This codes for CASSLAQGALETQYF. The rearrangement uses TRBV5-6 and TRBJ2-5; 9 nucleotides line up with TRBD1. CDR1 is SGHDT and CDR2 is YYEEEE in the germline V gene. The CDR3 totals 15 residues. With 0 bases clipped from V and 5 bases from J, the junction kept 5 bases outside the gene matches. Variable domain in full (rest from reference TRBV5-6 and TRBJ2-5): DAGVTQSPTHLIKTRGQQVTLRCSPKSGHDTVSWYQQALGQGPQFIFQYYEEEERQRGNFPDRFSGHQFPNYSSELNVNALLLGDSALYLCASSLAQGALETQYFGPGTRLLVL.

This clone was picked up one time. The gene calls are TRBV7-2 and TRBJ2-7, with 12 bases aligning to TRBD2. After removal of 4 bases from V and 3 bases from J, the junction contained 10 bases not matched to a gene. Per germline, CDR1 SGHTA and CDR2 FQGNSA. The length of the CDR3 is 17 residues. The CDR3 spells CASSYKPGLAGIYEQYF. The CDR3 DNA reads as TGTGCCAGCAGCTATAAACCTGGACTAGCGGGGATCTACGAGCAGTACTTC. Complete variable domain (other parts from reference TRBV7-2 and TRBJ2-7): GAGVSQSPSNKVTEKGKDVELRCDPISGHTALYWYRQSLGQGLEFLIYFQGNSAPDKSGLPSDRFSAERTGGSVSTLTIQRTQQEDSAVYLCASSYKPGLAGIYEQYFGPGTRLTVT.

In nucleotides, the CDR3 is TGTGCCAGCAGCCCAAGAGCGGGGTTGGGCGAGCAGTACTTC. This gives the protein CASSPRAGLGEQYF. The V call is TRBV3-1 (or the pseudogene TRBV3-2), the J call TRBJ2-7; 7 bases line up with TRBD2. CDR3 length: 14 residues. V was clipped by 4 bases and J by 6 bases; unmatched bases: 9. CDR1 and CDR2 from the germline V gene are LGHDT and YNNKEL (reference sequence).

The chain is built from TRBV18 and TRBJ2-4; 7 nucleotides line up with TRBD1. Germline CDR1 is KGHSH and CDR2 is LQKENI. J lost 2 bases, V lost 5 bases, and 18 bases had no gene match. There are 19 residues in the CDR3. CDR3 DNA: TGTGCCAGCTCAGTCTTACCACCCACAGGGGCGTCTTCCAAAAACATTCAGTACTTC. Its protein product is CASSVLPPTGASSKNIQYF.

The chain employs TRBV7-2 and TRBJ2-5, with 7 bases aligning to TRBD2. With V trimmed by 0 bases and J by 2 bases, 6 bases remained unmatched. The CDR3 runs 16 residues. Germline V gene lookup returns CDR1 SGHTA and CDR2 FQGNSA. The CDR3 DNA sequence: TGTGCCAGCAGCTTAGCGGGGGGGAGATGGCAAGAGACCCAGTACTTC. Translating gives CASSLAGGRWQETQYF. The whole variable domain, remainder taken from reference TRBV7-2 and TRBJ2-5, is GAGVSQSPSNKVTEKGKDVELRCDPISGHTALYWYRQSLGQGLEFLIYFQGNSAPDKSGLPSDRFSAERTGGSVSTLTIQRTQQEDSAVYLCASSLAGGRWQETQYFGPGTRLLVL.

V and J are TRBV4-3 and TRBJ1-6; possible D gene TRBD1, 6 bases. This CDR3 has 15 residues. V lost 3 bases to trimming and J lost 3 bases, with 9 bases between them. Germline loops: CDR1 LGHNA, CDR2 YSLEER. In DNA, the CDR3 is TGCGCCAGCAGCCAGGGGGCTTTCTATAATTCACCCCTCCACTTT. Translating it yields CASSQGAFYNSPLHF.

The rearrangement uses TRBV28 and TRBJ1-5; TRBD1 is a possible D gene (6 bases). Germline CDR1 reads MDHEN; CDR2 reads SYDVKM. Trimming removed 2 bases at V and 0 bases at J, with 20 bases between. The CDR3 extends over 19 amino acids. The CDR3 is CASSLPSVGDIYSNQPQHF. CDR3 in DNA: TGTGCCAGCAGTTTACCGTCGGTAGGGGACATATATAGCAATCAGCCCCAGCATTTT.

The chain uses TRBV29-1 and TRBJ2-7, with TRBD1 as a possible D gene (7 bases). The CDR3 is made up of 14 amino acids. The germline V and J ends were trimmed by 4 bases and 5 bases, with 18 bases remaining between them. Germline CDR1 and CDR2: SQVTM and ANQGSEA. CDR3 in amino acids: CSVAFAGGTHEQYF. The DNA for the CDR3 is TGCAGCGTTGCATTCGCAGGGGGGACCCACGAGCAGTACTTC.

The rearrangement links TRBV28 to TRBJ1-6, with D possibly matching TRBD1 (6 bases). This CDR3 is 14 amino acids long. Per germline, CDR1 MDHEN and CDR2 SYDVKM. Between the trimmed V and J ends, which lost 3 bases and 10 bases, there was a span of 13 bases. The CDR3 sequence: CASSFRGEISPLHF. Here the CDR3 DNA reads TGTGCCAGCAGTTTCAGGGGCGAGATCTCACCCCTCCACTTT. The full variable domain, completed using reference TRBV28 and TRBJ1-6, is DVKVTQSSRYLVKRTGEKVFLECVQDMDHENMFWYRQDPGLGLRLIYFSYDVKMKEKGDIPEGYSVSREKKERFSLILESASTNQTSMYLCASSFRGEISPLHFGNGTRLTVT.

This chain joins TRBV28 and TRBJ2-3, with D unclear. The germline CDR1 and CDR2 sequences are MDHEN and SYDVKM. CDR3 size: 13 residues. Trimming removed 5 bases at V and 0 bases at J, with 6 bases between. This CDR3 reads CASSKPSTDTQYF. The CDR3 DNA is TGTGCCAGCAGTAAGCCTAGCACAGATACGCAGTATTTT.

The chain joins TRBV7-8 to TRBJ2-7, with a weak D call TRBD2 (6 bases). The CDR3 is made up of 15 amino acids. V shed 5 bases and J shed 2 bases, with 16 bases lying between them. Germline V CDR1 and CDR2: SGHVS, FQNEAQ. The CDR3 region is CASSPLREDTYEQYF. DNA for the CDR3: TGTGCCAGCAGCCCCCTGAGGGAGGATACCTACGAGCAGTACTTC.

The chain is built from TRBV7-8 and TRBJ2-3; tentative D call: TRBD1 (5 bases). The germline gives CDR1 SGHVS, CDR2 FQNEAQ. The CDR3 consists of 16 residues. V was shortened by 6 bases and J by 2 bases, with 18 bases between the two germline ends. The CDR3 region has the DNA TGTGCCAGCAGTTTTCGTGACAGAGCCCCCACAGATACGCAGTATTTT. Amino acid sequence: CASSFRDRAPTDTQYF. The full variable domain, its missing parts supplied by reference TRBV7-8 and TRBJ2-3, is GAGVSQSPRYKVAKRGQDVALRCDPISGHVSLFWYQQALGQGPEFLTYFQNEAQLDKSGLPSDRFFAERPEGSVSTLKIQRTQQEDSAVYLCASSFRDRAPTDTQYFGPGTRLTVL.

This CDR3 reads CASSLSSIISGTQYF. The CDR3, as DNA: TGTGCCAGCAGCTTAAGTTCTATCATCTCGGGTACGCAGTATTTT. The chain uses TRBV13 and TRBJ2-3; unclear D gene. CDR1 is PRHDT, CDR2 FYEKMQ, per germline (reference sequence). The CDR3 contains 15 residues. V shed 2 bases and J shed 8 bases, with 17 bases lying between them. The full variable domain, its missing parts supplied by reference TRBV13 and TRBJ2-3, is AAGVIQSPRHLIKEKRETATLKCYPIPRHDTVYWYQQGPGQDPQFLISFYEKMQSDKGSIPDRFSAQQFSDYHSELNMSSLELGDSALYFCASSLSSIISGTQYFGPGTRLTVL.

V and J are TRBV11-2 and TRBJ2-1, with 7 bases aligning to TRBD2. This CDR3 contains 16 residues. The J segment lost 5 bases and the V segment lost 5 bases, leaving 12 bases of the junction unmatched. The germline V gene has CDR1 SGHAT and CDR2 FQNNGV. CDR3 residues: CASSPARLAVNNEQFF. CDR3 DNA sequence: TGTGCCAGCAGCCCTGCGAGGCTAGCGGTAAACAATGAGCAGTTCTTC.

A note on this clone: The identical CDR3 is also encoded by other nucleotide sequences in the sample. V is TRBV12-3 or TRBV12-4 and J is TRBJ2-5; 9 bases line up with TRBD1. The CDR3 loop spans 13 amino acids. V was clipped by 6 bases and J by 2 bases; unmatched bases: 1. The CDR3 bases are TGTGCCAGCAGGGGGACAGGGCAAGAGACCCAGTACTTC. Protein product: CASRGTGQETQYF.

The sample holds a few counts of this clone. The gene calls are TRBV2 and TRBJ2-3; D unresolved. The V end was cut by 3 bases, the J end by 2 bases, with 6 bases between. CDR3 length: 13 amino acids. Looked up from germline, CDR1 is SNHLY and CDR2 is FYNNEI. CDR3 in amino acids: CASSDPFTDTQYF. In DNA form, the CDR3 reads TGTGCCAGCAGTGACCCCTTCACAGATACGCAGTATTTT.

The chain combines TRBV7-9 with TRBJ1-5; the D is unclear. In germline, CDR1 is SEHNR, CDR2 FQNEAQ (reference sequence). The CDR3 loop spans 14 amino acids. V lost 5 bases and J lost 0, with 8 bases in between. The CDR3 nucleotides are TGTGCCAGCAGCGCAACCAGTAGCAATCAGCCCCAGCATTTT. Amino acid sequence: CASSATSSNQPQHF.

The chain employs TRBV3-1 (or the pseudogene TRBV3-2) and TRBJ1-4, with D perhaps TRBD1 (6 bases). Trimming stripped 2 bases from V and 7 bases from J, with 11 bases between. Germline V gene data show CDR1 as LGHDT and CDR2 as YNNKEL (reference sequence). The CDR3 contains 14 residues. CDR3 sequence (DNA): TGTGCCAGCAGCCAATCAGGGGCCGGTGAAAAACTGTTTTTT. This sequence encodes CASSQSGAGEKLFF.

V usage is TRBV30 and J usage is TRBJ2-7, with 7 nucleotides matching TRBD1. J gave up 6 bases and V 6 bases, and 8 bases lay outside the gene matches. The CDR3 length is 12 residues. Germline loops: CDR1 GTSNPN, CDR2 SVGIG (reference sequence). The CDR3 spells CACQTGIGEQYF. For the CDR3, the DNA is TGTGCCTGCCAGACAGGGATTGGCGAGCAGTACTTC. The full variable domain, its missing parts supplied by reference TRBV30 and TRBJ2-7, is SQTIHQWPATLVQPVGSPLSLECTVEGTSNPNLYWYRQAAGRGLQLLFYSVGIGQISSEVPQNLSASRPQDRQFILSSKKLLLSDSGFYLCACQTGIGEQYFGPGTRLTVT.

This CDR3 reads CASSPRDTEAFF. In DNA, the CDR3 is TGTGCCAGCTCACCCCGGGACACTGAAGCTTTCTTT. The chain joins TRBV18 to TRBJ1-1; no reliable D call. Looked up from germline, CDR1 is KGHSH and CDR2 is LQKENI. This CDR3 comprises 12 residues. The germline V and J ends were trimmed by 3 bases and 3 bases, with 5 bases remaining between them.

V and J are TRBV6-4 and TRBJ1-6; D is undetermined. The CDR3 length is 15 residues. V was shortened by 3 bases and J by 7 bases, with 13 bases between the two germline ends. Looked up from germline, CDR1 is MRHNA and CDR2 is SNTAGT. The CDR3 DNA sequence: TGTGCCAGCAGTGAGCGGACGTCGGGGAATTCACCCCTCCACTTT. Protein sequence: CASSERTSGNSPLHF.

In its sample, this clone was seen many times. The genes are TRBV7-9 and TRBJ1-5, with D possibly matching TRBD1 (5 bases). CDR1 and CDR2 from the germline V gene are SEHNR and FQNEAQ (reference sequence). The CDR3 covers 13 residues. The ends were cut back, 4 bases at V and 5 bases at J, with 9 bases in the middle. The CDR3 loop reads CASSWGGDQPQHF. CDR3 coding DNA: TGTGCCAGCAGCTGGGGGGGAGATCAGCCCCAGCATTTT.

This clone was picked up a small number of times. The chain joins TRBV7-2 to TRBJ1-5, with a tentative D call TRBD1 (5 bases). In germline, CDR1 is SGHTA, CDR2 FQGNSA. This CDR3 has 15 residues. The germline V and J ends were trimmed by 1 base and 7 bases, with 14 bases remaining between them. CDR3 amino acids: CASSLGLGVGQPQHF. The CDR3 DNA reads TGTGCCAGCAGCTTAGGTCTAGGGGTCGGGCAGCCCCAGCATTTT.

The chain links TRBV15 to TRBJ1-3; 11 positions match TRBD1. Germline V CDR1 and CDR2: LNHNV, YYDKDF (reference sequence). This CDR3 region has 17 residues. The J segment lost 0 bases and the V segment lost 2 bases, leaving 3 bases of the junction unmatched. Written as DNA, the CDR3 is TGTGCCACCAGCAGACCGGGACAGGGGGGCTCTGGAAACACCATATATTTT. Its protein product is CATSRPGQGGSGNTIYF.

As DNA, the CDR3 is TGTGCCAGCAGTCTAGGACTGGACAATCAGCCCCAGCATTTT. It is translated as CASSLGLDNQPQHF. The rearrangement joins TRBV28 to TRBJ1-5, with unresolved D. CDR1 MDHEN and CDR2 SYDVKM come from the germline V gene. This CDR3 is built from 14 residues. V lost 5 bases, J lost 3 bases, and 11 bases lay in between.

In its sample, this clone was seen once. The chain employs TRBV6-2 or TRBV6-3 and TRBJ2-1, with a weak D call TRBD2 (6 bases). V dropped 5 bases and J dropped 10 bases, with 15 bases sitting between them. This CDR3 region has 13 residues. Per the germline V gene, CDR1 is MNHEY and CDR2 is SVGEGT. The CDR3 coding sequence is TGTGCCAGCAGTCGCGCGGGGATTGGGGAGCAGTTCTTC. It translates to CASSRAGIGEQFF.

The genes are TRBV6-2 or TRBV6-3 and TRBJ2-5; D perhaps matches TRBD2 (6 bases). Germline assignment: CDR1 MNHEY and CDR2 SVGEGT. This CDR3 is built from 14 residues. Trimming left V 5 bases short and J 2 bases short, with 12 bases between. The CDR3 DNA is TGTGCCAGCAGTCGGGACTGGAGACAAGAGACCCAGTACTTC. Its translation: CASSRDWRQETQYF.

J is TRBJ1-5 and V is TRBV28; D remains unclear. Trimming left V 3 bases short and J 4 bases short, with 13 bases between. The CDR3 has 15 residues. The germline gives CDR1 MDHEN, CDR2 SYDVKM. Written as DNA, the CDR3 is TGTGCCAGCAGTTTTCGGGATCCGCCGAATCAGCCCCAGCATTTT. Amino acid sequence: CASSFRDPPNQPQHF.

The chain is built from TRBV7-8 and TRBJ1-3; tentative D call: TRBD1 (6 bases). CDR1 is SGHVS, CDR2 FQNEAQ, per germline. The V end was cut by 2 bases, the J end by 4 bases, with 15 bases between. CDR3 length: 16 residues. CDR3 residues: CASSLRAGVIGNTIYF. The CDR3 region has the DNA TGTGCCAGCAGCTTAAGGGCAGGGGTTATCGGAAACACCATATATTTT.